This T cell receptor (beta chain) was documented in a study of high-grade serous ovarian cancer treatment subgroups. The tumor samples were collected prior to definitive surgery or chemotherapy. Trimming took 0 bases from V and 13 from J, leaving 16 bases between them. The CDR3 loop spans 14 amino acids. Germline lookup yields CDR1 MNHNY and CDR2 SVGAGI (reference sequence). Data came from immunoSEQ multiplex PCR; TCRdb stores just in-frame clones and leaves some out. The sample has about 6,800 clones, 75% to 80% seen once. Findings and limits, study-wide: Higher neoantigen levels went with greater TCR clonal relatedness. Without spatial data, bulk sequencing limits insight into HGSC tumor diversity.

As to this clone: What it binds is unknown.

The specimen sequenced was tumor tissue. The chain combines TRBV6-6 with TRBJ1-5, with a tentative D call TRBD1 (5 bases). The origin of this receptor is a human donor with high-grade serous ovarian cancer. Written as DNA, the CDR3 is TGTGCCAGCAGTTACTCGTCCGGGGCATCACCTCAGCATTTT. The encoded protein is CASSYSSGASPQHF.